This T cell receptor beta chain was captured by sequencing in a study of T cell responses to AZD1222 COVID-19 vaccine. General observations from the study: Reports say nearly half of spike-specific TCRs go after unmutated variant regions. Sampled repertoires all dated from after the peak T cell response.

The method was immunoSEQ multiplex PCR; TCRdb's version includes in-frame clones alone and lacks a portion of them. The table lists 65,000 to 90,000 clones, about 85% of them singletons, with 1.3% in the top ten. Of note for this clone: Its antigen is not identified.

The analysis combined second doses at about 4 or about 12 weeks. Trimming took 0 bases from V and 10 from J, leaving 16 bases between them. This CDR3 spans 14 amino acids. Per germline, CDR1 SGHTS and CDR2 YDEGEE. The rearrangement joins TRBV5-8 to TRBJ1-1, with TRBD1 as a possible D gene (5 bases). This clonotype originated in an adult who received the AZD1222 COVID-19 vaccine. This sample comprised peripheral blood, obtained 28 days after the second AZD1222 dose. This chain's CDR3 is CASSLAGGPRGAFF. CDR3 sequence (DNA): TGTGCCAGCAGCTTGGCCGGGGGACCGAGGGGAGCTTTCTTT. Full variable domain (outside the CDR3, taken from reference TRBV5-8 and TRBJ1-1): EAGVTQSPTHLIKTRGQQATLRCSPISGHTSVYWYQQALGLGLQFLLWYDEGEERNRGNFPPRFSGRQFPNYSSELNVNALELEDSALYLCASSLAGGPRGAFFGQGTRLTVV.